This record looks at one T cell receptor (beta chain) sequence and its context. Its antigen is unknown. Oncomine TCR Beta short-read sequencing was applied to DNA from cultured CD4+ T cells. TCRdb reprocessed the PCR reads via MiXCR and lists one record per CDR3 protein. The table has roughly 17,000 distinct CDR3 sequences, around 75% seen once. This entry is derived from a study of vaccination and CD4 T cells after COVID-19. Stated treatment: roughly ten-day PBMC culture with coronavirus spike peptide pools or control peptides (ViraFEST assay). V lost 0 bases and J lost 3; bases outside the gene matches: 2. This CDR3 spans 15 amino acids. In germline, CDR1 is SGHTA, CDR2 FQGNSA.

The chain carries TRBV7-2 and TRBJ1-5; 7 nucleotides align to TRBD1. The sequencing here drew on CD4+ T cells from blood, cultured in vitro, taken after SARS-CoV-2 vaccination. This clonotype was sampled from a human donor who received a COVID-19 vaccine. The CDR3 bases are TGTGCCAGCAGCTTAGCGGGACAGCCCAATCAGCCCCAGCATTTT. Its protein is CASSLAGQPNQPQHF.